This TCR beta chain was recovered during a study of shared clonotypes between healthy human individuals. The germline CDR1 and CDR2 sequences are MNHNY and SVGAGI (reference sequence). There are 13 residues in the CDR3. The V and J ends lost 6 bases and 2 bases, in that order; junction bases with no gene match: 3. As defined, naive CD8 cells were CD45RO-negative and positively selected for CCR7, with terminally differentiated effector memory CD45RA+ cells excluded. Donors comprised only Caucasian adults living in Nashville, Tennessee. A roughly 220 ng quantity of DNA, about 30,000 T cell genomes, went into the sorted-subset replicate PCRs. Original handling: Filtering differed, since immunoSEQ gave only junction sequences and no quality scores. Sequenced by immunoSEQ multiplex PCR; TCRdb stores in-frame clones only, minus some. V and J calls and clone size are copied from that table; D and trimming were computed from the DNA. The sample comprises 1.5 million to 2.5 million clones, just under 95% of which are singletons, and 1% to 1.5% rests with the top ten.

The receptor was isolated from a man aged 18 to 29 in good health. Material: naive CD8+ T cells sorted from blood. This chain joins TRBV6-6 and TRBJ2-5; the match to TRBD2 covers 7 bases. The CDR3 DNA reads as TGTGCCAGCAGGAACGGGGGGCAAGAGACCCAGTACTTC. It is translated as CASRNGGQETQYF.